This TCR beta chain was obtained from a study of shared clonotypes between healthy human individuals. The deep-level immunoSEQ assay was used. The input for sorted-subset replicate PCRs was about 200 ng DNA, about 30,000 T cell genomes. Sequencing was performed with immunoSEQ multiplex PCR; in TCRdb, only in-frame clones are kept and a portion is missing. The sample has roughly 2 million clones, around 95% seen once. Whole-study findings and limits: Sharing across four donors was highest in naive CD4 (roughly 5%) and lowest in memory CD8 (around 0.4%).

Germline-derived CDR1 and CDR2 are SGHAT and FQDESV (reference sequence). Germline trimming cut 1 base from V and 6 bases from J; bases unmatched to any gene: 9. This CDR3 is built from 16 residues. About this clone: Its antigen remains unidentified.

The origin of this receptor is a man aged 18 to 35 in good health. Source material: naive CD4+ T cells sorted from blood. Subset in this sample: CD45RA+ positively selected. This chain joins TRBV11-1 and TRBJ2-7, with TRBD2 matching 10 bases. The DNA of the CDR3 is TGTGCCAGCAGCTTAGAAGTGCAGCGGGAGGGCCGCGAGCAGTACTTC. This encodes CASSLEVQREGREQYF.